This entry is about one T cell receptor beta chain. Its antigen is still unknown. The CDR3 is 13 residues long. Germline CDR1 SGHRS, CDR2 YFSETQ. The V and J ends lost 4 bases and 4 bases, in that order; junction bases with no gene match: 0. This record comes from a study of cytomegalovirus exposure and HLA in healthy donors. Study results and limitations: Later findings reportedly placed an Asian-associated ancestry cluster below the approximately 670-donor mean for N-insertions.

13 Jbeta primers and 60 Vbeta primers were used for the PCR. Here immunoSEQ multiplex PCR was the method, and the copy in TCRdb shows in-frame clones only, minus some. Of 80,000 to 95,000 clones listed, roughly 79% were seen once; the top ten hold about 6%. The J gene is TRBJ2-1, the V gene TRBV5-1; 9 bases align to TRBD1. The sample consisted of PBMCs. This clonotype was obtained from a female donor in good health and CMV-seronegative. DNA for the CDR3: TGCGCCAGCAGCGGGACAGGGTACAATGAGCAGTTCTTC. Translating it yields CASSGTGYNEQFF.